This is a list of T cell receptor beta chains from one sample in a study of Ad26.COV2.S vaccination and SARS-CoV-2 variants. Clones were sequenced by immunoSEQ multiplex PCR, and TCRdb holds only the in-frame ones, with some missing. In the table there are roughly 450,000 clones, 80% to 95% of which are singletons. The sequences come from peripheral blood, collected in a trial of Ad26.COV2.S vaccine versus placebo. The receptors derive from a person aged 18-60 years who received the Ad26.COV2.S COVID-19 vaccine or a placebo. The CDR3 runs from the conserved cysteine through the conserved F or W. Fields, in order: clone size, D gene, V gene, J gene, CDR3 protein, CDR3 DNA. A D gene is named only where the DNA matches it firmly. Clone sizes are given selectively: once, few, many, or a class where the clone is expanded.

size: NA
D: TRBD2
V: TRBV18
J: TRBJ2-1
CDR3: CASSPGVAGGNEQFF
DNA: TGTGCCAGCTCGCCTGGGGTAGCGGGAGGCAATGAGCAGTTCTTC

size: once
D: NA
V: TRBV28
J: TRBJ2-7
CDR3: CASSLRGGANEQYF
DNA: TGTGCCAGCAGTTTAAGGGGGGGCGCGAACGAGCAGTACTTC

size: once
D: NA
V: TRBV5-4
J: TRBJ2-1
CDR3: CASRTAGIYNEQFF
DNA: TGTGCCAGCCGGACCGCAGGGATTTACAATGAGCAGTTCTTC

size: once
D: TRBD1
V: TRBV11-2
J: TRBJ2-7
CDR3: CASSFGTGGGYEQYF
DNA: TGTGCCAGCAGCTTCGGGACAGGGGGAGGGTACGAGCAGTACTTC

size: NA
D: NA
V: TRBV24-1
J: TRBJ1-1
CDR3: CATSDPLNAPHQEAFF
DNA: TGTGCCACCAGTGATCCCTTGAATGCACCGCACCAGGAAGCTTTCTTT

size: NA
D: TRBD1
V: TRBV6-6
J: TRBJ2-1
CDR3: CASSPLDRDLGEQFF
DNA: TGTGCCAGCAGTCCCCTTGACAGGGATCTAGGTGAGCAGTTCTTC

size: NA
D: TRBD1
V: TRBV10-2
J: TRBJ1-5
CDR3: CASSEFGQGRSQPQHF
DNA: TGCGCCAGCAGTGAGTTTGGACAGGGAAGGTCTCAGCCCCAGCATTTT

size: NA
D: NA
V: TRBV11-2
J: TRBJ1-1
CDR3: CASSPSVAAYTEAFF
DNA: TGTGCCAGCAGTCCAAGCGTGGCAGCATACACTGAAGCTTTCTTT

size: NA
D: NA
V: TRBV12-5
J: TRBJ1-5
CDR3: CASGFMGQPQHF
DNA: TGTGCTAGTGGTTTTATGGGTCAGCCCCAGCATTTT

size: NA
D: NA
V: TRBV3-1/TRBV3-2
J: TRBJ2-3
CDR3: CASSQGVGTDTQYF
DNA: TGTGCCAGCAGCCAAGGAGTGGGCACAGATACGCAGTATTTT

size: NA
D: TRBD2
V: TRBV18
J: TRBJ2-5
CDR3: CASSLGGIETQYF
DNA: TGTGCCAGCTCCCTCGGGGGGATTGAGACCCAGTACTTC

size: NA
D: NA
V: TRBV30
J: TRBJ1-6
CDR3: CAWVQTVRNSPLHF
DNA: TGTGCCTGGGTTCAAACAGTCCGTAATTCACCCCTCCACTTT

size: NA
D: NA
V: TRBV19
J: TRBJ1-4
CDR3: CASSTNIWAFEKLFF
DNA: TGTGCCAGTAGTACTAACATTTGGGCTTTTGAAAAACTGTTTTTT

size: NA
D: TRBD1
V: TRBV28
J: TRBJ1-2
CDR3: CASSLQGAFGYTF
DNA: TGTGCCAGCAGTTTGCAGGGGGCTTTCGGCTACACCTTC

size: NA
D: TRBD2
V: TRBV2
J: TRBJ2-1
CDR3: CASSELGGGPTYNEQFF
DNA: TGTGCCAGCAGTGAATTGGGGGGAGGGCCAACCTACAATGAGCAGTTCTTC

size: NA
D: TRBD1
V: TRBV28
J: TRBJ1-5
CDR3: CASRLGQGGSQHF
DNA: TGTGCCAGCAGGCTAGGACAGGGAGGGTCCCAGCATTTT

size: NA
D: NA
V: TRBV29-1
J: TRBJ1-1
CDR3: CSVPRRGRNTEAFF
DNA: TGCAGCGTCCCCCGGCGGGGGCGGAACACTGAAGCTTTCTTT

size: NA
D: TRBD2
V: TRBV18
J: TRBJ2-3
CDR3: CASSPQTSGSVADTQYF
DNA: TGTGCCAGCTCACCACAGACTAGCGGGAGCGTGGCAGATACGCAGTATTTT

size: once
D: NA
V: TRBV10-3
J: TRBJ1-2
CDR3: CAISETGGSYGYTF
DNA: TGTGCCATCAGTGAGACGGGGGGGTCCTATGGCTACACCTTC

size: NA
D: NA
V: TRBV29-1
J: TRBJ1-2
CDR3: CSVEGQNYGYTF
DNA: TGCAGCGTTGAAGGACAGAACTATGGCTACACCTTC

size: NA
D: NA
V: TRBV10-2
J: TRBJ2-7
CDR3: CASSRYQPGPDYEQYF
DNA: TGCGCCAGCAGTCGATACCAGCCGGGACCCGACTACGAGCAGTACTTC

size: NA
D: NA
V: TRBV6-2/TRBV6-3
J: TRBJ2-5
CDR3: CASSYLRTAKLETQYF
DNA: TGTGCCAGCAGTTACCTCCGGACAGCTAAGCTAGAGACCCAGTACTTC

size: NA
D: NA
V: TRBV6-5
J: TRBJ2-7
CDR3: CASSTTPSYEQYF
DNA: TGTGCCAGCAGCACCACACCCTCCTACGAGCAGTACTTC

size: NA
D: NA
V: TRBV11-1
J: TRBJ1-6
CDR3: CASSPTGGNSPLHF
DNA: TGTGCCAGCAGCCCCACTGGCGGTAATTCACCCCTCCACTTT

size: NA
D: NA
V: TRBV5-6
J: TRBJ1-4
CDR3: CASSLLGSTVPEKLFF
DNA: TGTGCCAGCAGCCTCCTTGGATCCACAGTCCCCGAAAAACTGTTTTTT

size: NA
D: NA
V: TRBV7-3
J: TRBJ2-2
CDR3: CASSLDSGELFF
DNA: TGTGCCAGCAGCTTAGATTCCGGGGAGCTGTTTTTT

size: NA
D: NA
V: TRBV5-8
J: TRBJ2-7
CDR3: CASTPGLSYEQYF
DNA: TGTGCCAGCACACCGGGACTGTCTTACGAGCAGTACTTC

size: NA
D: NA
V: TRBV2
J: TRBJ2-1
CDR3: CASRKDLTNEQFF
DNA: TGTGCCAGCAGGAAAGACTTGACGAATGAGCAGTTCTTC

size: NA
D: TRBD2
V: TRBV13
J: TRBJ2-7
CDR3: CASSPGLADSYEQYF
DNA: TGTGCCAGCAGCCCCGGGCTAGCGGACTCCTACGAGCAGTACTTC

size: NA
D: NA
V: TRBV6-4
J: TRBJ2-7
CDR3: CASTTNSYEQYF
DNA: TGTGCCAGCACTACAAACTCCTACGAGCAGTACTTC

size: NA
D: NA
V: TRBV5-6
J: TRBJ2-3
CDR3: CASSLSSGLYSSTDTQYF
DNA: TGTGCCAGCAGCTTGTCGAGCGGACTTTACTCTAGCACAGATACGCAGTATTTT

size: NA
D: NA
V: TRBV6-6
J: TRBJ1-1
CDR3: CASSYRQVTEAFF
DNA: TGTGCCAGCAGCTACCGACAGGTCACTGAAGCTTTCTTT

size: NA
D: NA
V: TRBV30
J: TRBJ2-3
CDR3: CAWRGTSTDTQYF
DNA: TGTGCCTGGAGGGGGACAAGCACAGATACGCAGTATTTT

size: NA
D: TRBD2
V: TRBV6-2/TRBV6-3
J: TRBJ2-7
CDR3: CASSPGTSLSYEQYF
DNA: TGTGCCAGCAGTCCCGGGACTAGCCTGTCCTACGAGCAGTACTTC

size: NA
D: TRBD1
V: TRBV3-1/TRBV3-2
J: TRBJ2-3
CDR3: CASSTRTGKSDTQYF
DNA: TGTGCCAGCAGCACCCGGACAGGAAAGTCGGATACGCAGTATTTT

size: NA
D: NA
V: TRBV18
J: TRBJ2-4
CDR3: CASSPGQGSIQYF
DNA: TGTGCCAGCTCACCAGGGCAGGGGAGCATTCAGTACTTC

size: once
D: TRBD1
V: TRBV6-2/TRBV6-3
J: TRBJ2-7
CDR3: CASSPDRDRLNYEQYF
DNA: TGTGCCAGCAGTCCCGACCGGGACAGACTAAACTACGAGCAGTACTTC

size: few
D: NA
V: TRBV7-9
J: TRBJ2-7
CDR3: CASSVARGDPYEQYF
DNA: TGTGCCAGCAGCGTGGCCAGAGGGGATCCCTACGAGCAGTACTTC

size: once
D: NA
V: TRBV7-8
J: TRBJ2-3
CDR3: CASSLRSPGGIGTDTQYF
DNA: TGTGCCAGCAGCTTACGGTCCCCGGGCGGGATCGGCACAGATACGCAGTATTTT

size: NA
D: NA
V: TRBV6-2/TRBV6-3
J: TRBJ2-1
CDR3: CASSSHGGVGEQFF
DNA: TGTGCCAGCAGTTCCCATGGGGGAGTGGGTGAGCAGTTCTTC

size: NA
D: NA
V: TRBV27
J: TRBJ2-1
CDR3: CASSFPSSEQFF
DNA: TGTGCCAGCAGTTTTCCTAGCTCTGAGCAGTTCTTC

size: NA
D: NA
V: TRBV7-2
J: TRBJ2-3
CDR3: CASRPDRFYSTDTQYF
DNA: TGTGCCAGCCGACCAGACAGGTTCTATAGCACAGATACGCAGTATTTT

size: NA
D: TRBD2
V: TRBV7-9
J: TRBJ2-7
CDR3: CASSPLAGGPQEQYF
DNA: TGTGCCAGCAGCCCTCTAGCGGGAGGGCCTCAGGAGCAGTACTTC

size: once
D: TRBD1
V: TRBV5-4
J: TRBJ1-1
CDR3: CASLNPGQGTEAFF
DNA: TGTGCCAGCCTAAACCCGGGACAGGGCACTGAAGCTTTCTTT

size: once
D: TRBD1
V: TRBV7-7
J: TRBJ2-3
CDR3: CASSLDRGADTQYF
DNA: TGTGCTAGCAGCTTGGACAGGGGTGCAGATACGCAGTATTTT

size: once
D: NA
V: TRBV27
J: TRBJ2-7
CDR3: CASSLGTVGIAYEQYF
DNA: TGTGCCAGCAGTTTAGGTACGGTGGGCATCGCCTACGAGCAGTACTTC

size: NA
D: NA
V: TRBV25-1
J: TRBJ1-1
CDR3: CASSALSTYEAFF
DNA: TGTGCCAGCAGTGCCCTGTCAACATATGAAGCTTTCTTT

size: NA
D: NA
V: TRBV19
J: TRBJ1-2
CDR3: CASSIRQAQGGYTF
DNA: TGTGCCAGTAGTATTAGGCAGGCTCAGGGTGGCTACACCTTC

size: NA
D: NA
V: TRBV5-1
J: TRBJ2-7
CDR3: CASSLERGDEQYF
DNA: TGCGCCAGCAGCTTGGAAAGGGGAGACGAGCAGTACTTC

size: NA
D: TRBD1
V: TRBV3-1/TRBV3-2
J: TRBJ2-1
CDR3: CASSGQGSYNEQFF
DNA: TGTGCCAGCAGCGGACAGGGTTCCTACAATGAGCAGTTCTTC

size: once
D: NA
V: TRBV6-2/TRBV6-3
J: TRBJ1-2
CDR3: CASSYFQEYGYTF
DNA: TGTGCCAGCAGTTACTTCCAGGAGTATGGCTACACCTTC